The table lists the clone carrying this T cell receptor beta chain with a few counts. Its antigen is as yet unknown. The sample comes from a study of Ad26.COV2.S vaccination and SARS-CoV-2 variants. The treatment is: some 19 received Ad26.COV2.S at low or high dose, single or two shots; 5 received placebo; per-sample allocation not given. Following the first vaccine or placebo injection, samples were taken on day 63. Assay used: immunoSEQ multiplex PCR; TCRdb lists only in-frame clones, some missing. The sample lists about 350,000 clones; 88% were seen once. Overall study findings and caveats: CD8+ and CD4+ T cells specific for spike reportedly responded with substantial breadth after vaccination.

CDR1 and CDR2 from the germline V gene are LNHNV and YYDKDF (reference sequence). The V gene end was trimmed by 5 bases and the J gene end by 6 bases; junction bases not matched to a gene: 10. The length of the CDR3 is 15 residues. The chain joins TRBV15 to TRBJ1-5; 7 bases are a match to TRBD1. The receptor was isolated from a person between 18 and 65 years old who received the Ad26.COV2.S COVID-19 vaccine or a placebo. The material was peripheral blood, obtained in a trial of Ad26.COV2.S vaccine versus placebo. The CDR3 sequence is CATSQNDRVGQPQHF. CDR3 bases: TGTGCCACCAGCCAAAACGACAGGGTAGGTCAGCCCCAGCATTTT.